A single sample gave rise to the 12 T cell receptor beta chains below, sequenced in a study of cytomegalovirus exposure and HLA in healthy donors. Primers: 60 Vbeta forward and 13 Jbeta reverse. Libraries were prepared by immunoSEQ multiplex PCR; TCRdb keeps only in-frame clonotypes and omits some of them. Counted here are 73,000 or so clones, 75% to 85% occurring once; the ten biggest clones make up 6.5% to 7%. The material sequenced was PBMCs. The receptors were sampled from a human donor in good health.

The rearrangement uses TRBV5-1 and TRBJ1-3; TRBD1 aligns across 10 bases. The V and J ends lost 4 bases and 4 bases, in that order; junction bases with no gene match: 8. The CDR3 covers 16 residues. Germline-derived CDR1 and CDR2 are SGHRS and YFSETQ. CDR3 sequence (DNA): TGCGCCAGCAGCAATACACCGGGACAGGGGGGAAACACCATATATTTT. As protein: CASSNTPGQGGNTIYF.

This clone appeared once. The DNA for the CDR3 is TGTGCCAGCAGTATTACCGCAGGGGTGGGTCAGCCCCAGCATTTT. This gives the protein CASSITAGVGQPQHF. The chain combines TRBV6-1 with TRBJ1-5; the D gene is possibly TRBD1 (6 bases). CDR3 length: 15 amino acids. V dropped 5 bases and J dropped 6 bases, with 17 bases sitting between them. Germline loops: CDR1 MNHNS, CDR2 SASEGT.

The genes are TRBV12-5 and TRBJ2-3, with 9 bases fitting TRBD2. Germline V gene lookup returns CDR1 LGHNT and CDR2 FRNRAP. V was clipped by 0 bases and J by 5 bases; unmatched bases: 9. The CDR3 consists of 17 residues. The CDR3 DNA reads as TGTGCTAGTGGTTTGGTACTAGGCGGGGGGGGGAGAGATACGCAGTATTTT. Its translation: CASGLVLGGGGRDTQYF. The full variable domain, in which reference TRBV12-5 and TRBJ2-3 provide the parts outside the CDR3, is DARVTQTPRHKVTEMGQEVTMRCQPILGHNTVFWYRQTMMQGLELLAYFRNRAPLDDSGMPKDRFSAEMPDATLATLKIQPSEPRDSAVYFCASGLVLGGGGRDTQYFGPGTRLTVL.

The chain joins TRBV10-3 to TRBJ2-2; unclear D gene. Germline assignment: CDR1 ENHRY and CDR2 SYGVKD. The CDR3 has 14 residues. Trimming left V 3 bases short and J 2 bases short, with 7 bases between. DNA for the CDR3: TGTGCCATCAGTGATTGGCCTAACACCGGGGAGCTGTTTTTT. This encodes CAISDWPNTGELFF.

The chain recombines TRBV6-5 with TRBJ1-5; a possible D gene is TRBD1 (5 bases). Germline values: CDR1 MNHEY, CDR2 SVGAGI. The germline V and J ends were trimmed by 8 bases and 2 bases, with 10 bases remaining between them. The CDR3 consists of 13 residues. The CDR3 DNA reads TGTGCCAGCGGCAGGGTGGGCAATCAGCCCCAGCATTTT. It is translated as CASGRVGNQPQHF.

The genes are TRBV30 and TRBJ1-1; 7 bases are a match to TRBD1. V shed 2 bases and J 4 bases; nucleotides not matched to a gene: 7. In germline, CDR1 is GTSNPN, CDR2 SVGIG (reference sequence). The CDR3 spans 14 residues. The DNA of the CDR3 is TGTGCCTGGAGTACCGAACCAGGGGGCACTGAAGCTTTCTTT. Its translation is CAWSTEPGGTEAFF.

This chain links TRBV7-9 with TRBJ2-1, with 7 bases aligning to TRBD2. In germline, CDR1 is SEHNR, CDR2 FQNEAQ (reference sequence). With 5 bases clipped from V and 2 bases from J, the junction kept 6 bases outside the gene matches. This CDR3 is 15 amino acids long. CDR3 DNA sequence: TGTGCCAGCAGCGCCCGGAGCGGGGCCTACAATGAGCAGTTCTTC. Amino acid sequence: CASSARSGAYNEQFF.

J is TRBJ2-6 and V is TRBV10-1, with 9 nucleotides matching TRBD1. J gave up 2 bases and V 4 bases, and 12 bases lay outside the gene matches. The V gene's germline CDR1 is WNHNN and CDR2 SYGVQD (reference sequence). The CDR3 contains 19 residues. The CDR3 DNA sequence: TGCGCCAGCAGTGGCACTTTTCCCGGGACAGGGCCTGGGGCCAACGTCCTGACTTTC. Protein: CASSGTFPGTGPGANVLTF.

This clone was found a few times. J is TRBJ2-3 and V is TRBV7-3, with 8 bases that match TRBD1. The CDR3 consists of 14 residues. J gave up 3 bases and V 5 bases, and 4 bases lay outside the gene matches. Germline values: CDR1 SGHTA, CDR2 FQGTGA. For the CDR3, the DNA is TGTGCCAGCAGCCTGGACAGGGTAACAGATACGCAGTATTTT. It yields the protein CASSLDRVTDTQYF.

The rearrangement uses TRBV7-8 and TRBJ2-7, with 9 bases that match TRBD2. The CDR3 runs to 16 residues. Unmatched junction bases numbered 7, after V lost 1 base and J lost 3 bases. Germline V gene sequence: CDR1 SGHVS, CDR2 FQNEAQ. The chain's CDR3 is CASSLDPSGAFYEQYF. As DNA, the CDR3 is TGTGCCAGCAGCTTAGACCCTAGCGGGGCTTTCTACGAGCAGTACTTC.

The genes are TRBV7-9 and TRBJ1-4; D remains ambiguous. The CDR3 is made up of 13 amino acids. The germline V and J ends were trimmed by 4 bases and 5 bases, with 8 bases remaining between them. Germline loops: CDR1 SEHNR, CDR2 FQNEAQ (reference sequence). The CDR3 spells CASSSAENEKLFF. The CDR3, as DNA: TGTGCCAGCAGCTCGGCGGAGAATGAAAAACTGTTTTTT.

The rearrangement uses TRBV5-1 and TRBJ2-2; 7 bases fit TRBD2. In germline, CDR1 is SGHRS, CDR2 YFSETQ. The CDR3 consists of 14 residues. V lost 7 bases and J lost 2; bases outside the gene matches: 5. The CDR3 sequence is CASRTRLNTGELFF. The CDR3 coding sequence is TGCGCCAGCCGGACTAGGCTTAACACCGGGGAGCTGTTTTTT.